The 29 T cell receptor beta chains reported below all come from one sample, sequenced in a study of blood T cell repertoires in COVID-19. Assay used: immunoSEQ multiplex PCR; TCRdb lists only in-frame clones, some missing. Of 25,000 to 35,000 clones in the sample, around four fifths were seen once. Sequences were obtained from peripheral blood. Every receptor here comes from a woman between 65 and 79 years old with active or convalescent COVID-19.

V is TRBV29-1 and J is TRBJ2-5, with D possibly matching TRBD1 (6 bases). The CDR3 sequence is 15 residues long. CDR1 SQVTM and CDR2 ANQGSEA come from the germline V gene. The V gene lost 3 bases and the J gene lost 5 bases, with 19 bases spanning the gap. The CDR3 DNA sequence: TGCAGCGTTGACAGGTGGGCAGGGGTACTGGAGACCCAGTACTTC. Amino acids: CSVDRWAGVLETQYF. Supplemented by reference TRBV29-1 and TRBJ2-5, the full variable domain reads SAVISQKPSRDICQRGTSLTIQCQVDSQVTMMFWYRQQPGQSLTLIATANQGSEATYESGFVIDKFPISRPNLTFSTLTVSNMSPEDSSIYLCSVDRWAGVLETQYFGPGTRLLVL.

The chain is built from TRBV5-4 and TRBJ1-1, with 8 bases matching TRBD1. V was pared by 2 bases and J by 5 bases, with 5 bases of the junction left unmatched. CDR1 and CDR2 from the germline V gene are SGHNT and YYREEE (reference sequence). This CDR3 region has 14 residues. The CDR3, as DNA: TGTGCCAGCAGCTTCGACAGGGGAGGAACTGAAGCTTTCTTT. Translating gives CASSFDRGGTEAFF.

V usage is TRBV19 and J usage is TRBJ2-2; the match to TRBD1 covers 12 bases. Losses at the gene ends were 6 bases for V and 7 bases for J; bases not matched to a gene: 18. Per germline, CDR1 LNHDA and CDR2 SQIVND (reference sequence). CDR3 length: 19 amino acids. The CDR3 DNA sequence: TGTGCCAGTAGCGGAAAGAAATCCGGGACAGGGGGCTTAGTCGGGGAGCTGTTTTTT. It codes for CASSGKKSGTGGLVGELFF.

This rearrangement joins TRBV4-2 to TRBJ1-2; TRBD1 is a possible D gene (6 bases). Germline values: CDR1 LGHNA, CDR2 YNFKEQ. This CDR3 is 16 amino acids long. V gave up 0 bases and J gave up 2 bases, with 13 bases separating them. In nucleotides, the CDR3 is TGTGCCAGCAGCCAAGACGTGGGACAAGAGAACTATGGCTACACCTTC. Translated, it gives CASSQDVGQENYGYTF.

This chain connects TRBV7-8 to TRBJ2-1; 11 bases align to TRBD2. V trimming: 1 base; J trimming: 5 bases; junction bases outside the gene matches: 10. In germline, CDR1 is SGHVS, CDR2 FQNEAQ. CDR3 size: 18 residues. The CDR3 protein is CASSLVSFSGLADNEQFF. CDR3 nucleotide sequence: TGTGCCAGCAGCTTAGTGTCGTTTTCGGGACTAGCGGACAATGAGCAGTTCTTC.

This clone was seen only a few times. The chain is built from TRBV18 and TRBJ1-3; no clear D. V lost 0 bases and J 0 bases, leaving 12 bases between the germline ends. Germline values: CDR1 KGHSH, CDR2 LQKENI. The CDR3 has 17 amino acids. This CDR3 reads CASSPPQKILSGNTIYF. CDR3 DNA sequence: TGTGCCAGCTCACCACCGCAGAAAATCCTCTCTGGAAACACCATATATTTT.

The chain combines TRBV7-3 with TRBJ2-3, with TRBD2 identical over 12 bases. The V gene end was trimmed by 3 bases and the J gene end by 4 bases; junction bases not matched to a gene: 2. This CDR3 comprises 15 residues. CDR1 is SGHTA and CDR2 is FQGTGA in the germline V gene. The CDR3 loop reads CASSLTSGGSDTQYF. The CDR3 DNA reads TGTGCCAGCAGCTTGACTAGCGGGGGCTCAGATACGCAGTATTTT.

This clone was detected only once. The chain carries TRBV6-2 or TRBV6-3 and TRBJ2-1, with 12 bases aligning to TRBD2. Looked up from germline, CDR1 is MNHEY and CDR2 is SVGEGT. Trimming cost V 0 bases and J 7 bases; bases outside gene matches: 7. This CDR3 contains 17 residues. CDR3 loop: CASSYSILAGGPNEQFF. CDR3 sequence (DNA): TGTGCCAGCAGTTACTCGATCCTAGCGGGAGGGCCAAATGAGCAGTTCTTC.

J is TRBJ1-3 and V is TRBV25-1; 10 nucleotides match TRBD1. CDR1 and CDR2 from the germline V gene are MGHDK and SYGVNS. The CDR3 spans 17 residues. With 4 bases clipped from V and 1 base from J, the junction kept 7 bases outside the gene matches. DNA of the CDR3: TGTGCCAGCAGTGGAAAACCGGGACAGGGGTCTGGAAACACCATATATTTT. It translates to CASSGKPGQGSGNTIYF.

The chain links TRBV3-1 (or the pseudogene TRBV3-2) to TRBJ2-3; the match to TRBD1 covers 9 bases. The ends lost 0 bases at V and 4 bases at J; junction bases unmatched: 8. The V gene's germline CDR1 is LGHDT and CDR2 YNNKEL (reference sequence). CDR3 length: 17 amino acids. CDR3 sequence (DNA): TGTGCCAGCAGCCAAGATTCGGGACAGGGAGGGTCAGATACGCAGTATTTT. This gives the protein CASSQDSGQGGSDTQYF.

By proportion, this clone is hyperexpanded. The CDR3 region has the DNA TGTGCCAGCAGTTGGACAGATTACAATGAGCAGTTCTTC. The encoded protein is CASSWTDYNEQFF. The rearrangement links TRBV27 to TRBJ2-1; tentatively, D is TRBD1 (6 bases). The CDR3 runs 13 residues. V was pared by 4 bases and J by 4 bases, with 8 bases between. CDR1 is MNHEY, CDR2 SMNVEV, per germline (reference sequence).

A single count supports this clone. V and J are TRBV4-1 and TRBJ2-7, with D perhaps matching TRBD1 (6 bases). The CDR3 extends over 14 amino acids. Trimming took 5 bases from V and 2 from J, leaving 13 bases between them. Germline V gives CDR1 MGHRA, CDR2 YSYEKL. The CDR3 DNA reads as TGCGCCAGCAGCACCCGGGACAACGCCTACGAGCAGTACTTC. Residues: CASSTRDNAYEQYF.

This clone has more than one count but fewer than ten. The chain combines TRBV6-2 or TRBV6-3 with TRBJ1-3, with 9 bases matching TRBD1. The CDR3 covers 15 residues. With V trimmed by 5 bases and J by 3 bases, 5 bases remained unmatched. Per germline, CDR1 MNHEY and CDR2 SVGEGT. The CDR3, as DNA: TGTGCCAGCAGTCCGGGACAGGGATATGGAAACACCATATATTTT. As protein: CASSPGQGYGNTIYF.

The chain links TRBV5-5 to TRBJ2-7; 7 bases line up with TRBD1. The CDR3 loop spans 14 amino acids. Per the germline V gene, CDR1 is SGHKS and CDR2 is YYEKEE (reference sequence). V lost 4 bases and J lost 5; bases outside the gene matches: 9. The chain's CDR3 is CASSLTGKVNEQYF. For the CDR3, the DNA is TGTGCCAGCAGCCTGACAGGGAAGGTCAACGAGCAGTACTTC.

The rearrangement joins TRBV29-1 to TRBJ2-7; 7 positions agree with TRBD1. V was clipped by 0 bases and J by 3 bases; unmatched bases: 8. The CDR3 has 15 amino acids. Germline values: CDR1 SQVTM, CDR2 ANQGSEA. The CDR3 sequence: CSVEDPSGGIYEQYF. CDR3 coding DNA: TGCAGCGTTGAAGACCCCTCAGGGGGAATCTACGAGCAGTACTTC.

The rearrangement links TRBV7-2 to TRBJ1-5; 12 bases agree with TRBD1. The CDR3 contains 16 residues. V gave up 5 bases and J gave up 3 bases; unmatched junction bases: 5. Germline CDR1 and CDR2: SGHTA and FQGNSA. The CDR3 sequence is CASSQGTGGSNQPQHF. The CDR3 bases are TGTGCCAGCAGCCAAGGGACAGGGGGCTCCAATCAGCCCCAGCATTTT.

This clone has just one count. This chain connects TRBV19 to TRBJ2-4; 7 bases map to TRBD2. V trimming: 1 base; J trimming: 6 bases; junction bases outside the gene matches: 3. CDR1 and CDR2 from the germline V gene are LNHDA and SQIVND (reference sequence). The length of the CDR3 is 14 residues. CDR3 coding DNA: TGTGCCAGTAGTATAGTGGGCGGGGGAAACATTCAGTACTTC. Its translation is CASSIVGGGNIQYF.

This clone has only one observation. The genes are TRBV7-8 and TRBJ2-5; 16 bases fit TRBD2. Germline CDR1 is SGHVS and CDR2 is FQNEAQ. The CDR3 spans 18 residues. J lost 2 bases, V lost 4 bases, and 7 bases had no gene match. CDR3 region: CASSSGTSGGAQQETQYF. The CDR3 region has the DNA TGTGCCAGCAGCTCTGGGACTAGCGGGGGGGCTCAGCAAGAGACCCAGTACTTC.

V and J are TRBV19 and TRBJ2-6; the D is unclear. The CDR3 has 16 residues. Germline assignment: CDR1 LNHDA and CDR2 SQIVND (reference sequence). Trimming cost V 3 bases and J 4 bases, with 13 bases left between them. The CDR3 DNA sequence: TGTGCCAGTAGTATCCCCCTACGGAGCGGGGCCAACGTCCTGACTTTC. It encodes CASSIPLRSGANVLTF.

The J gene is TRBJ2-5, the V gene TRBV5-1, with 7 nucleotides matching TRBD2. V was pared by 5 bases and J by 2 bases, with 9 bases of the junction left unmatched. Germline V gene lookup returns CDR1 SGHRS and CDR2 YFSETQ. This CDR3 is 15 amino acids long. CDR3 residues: CASRSTSQTQETQYF. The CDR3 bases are TGCGCCAGCAGGTCGACTAGCCAAACTCAAGAGACCCAGTACTTC.

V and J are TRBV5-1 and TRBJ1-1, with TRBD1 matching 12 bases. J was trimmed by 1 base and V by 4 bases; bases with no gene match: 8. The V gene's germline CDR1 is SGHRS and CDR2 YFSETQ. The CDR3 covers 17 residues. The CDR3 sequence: CASSRTGTGGPNTEAFF. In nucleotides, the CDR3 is TGCGCCAGCAGCCGTACCGGGACAGGGGGCCCGAACACTGAAGCTTTCTTT.

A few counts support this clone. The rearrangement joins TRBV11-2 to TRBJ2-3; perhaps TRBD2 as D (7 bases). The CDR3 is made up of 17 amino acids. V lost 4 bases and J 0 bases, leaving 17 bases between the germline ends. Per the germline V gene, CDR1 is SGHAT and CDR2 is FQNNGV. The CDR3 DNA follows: TGTGCCAGCAGCTGGCGGGGGCTCCCCCTTAGCACAGATACGCAGTATTTT. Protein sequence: CASSWRGLPLSTDTQYF.

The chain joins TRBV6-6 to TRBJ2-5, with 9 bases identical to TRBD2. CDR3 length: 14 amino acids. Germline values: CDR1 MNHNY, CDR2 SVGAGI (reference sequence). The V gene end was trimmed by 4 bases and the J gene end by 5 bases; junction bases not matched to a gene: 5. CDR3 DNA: TGTGCCAGCAGTTTCCGGCTAGCGGGGGAGACCCAGTACTTC. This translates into CASSFRLAGETQYF.

Here the CDR3 reads CASSLLWLAGGNNTDTQYF. In nucleotides, the CDR3 is TGTGCCAGCAGCTTGCTTTGGCTAGCGGGGGGCAATAACACAGATACGCAGTATTTT. The gene calls are TRBV13 and TRBJ2-3, with 11 bases matching TRBD2. Trimming removed 3 bases from V and 2 bases from J; junction bases left unmatched: 13. The CDR3 contains 19 residues. Germline values: CDR1 PRHDT, CDR2 FYEKMQ (reference sequence).

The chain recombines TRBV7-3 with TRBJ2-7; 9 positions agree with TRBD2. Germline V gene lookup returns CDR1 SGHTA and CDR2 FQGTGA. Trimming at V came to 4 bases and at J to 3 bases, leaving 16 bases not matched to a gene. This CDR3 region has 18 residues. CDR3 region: CASSSHHLRAGGLYEQYF. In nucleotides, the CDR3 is TGTGCCAGCAGCTCACACCACCTCCGAGCGGGGGGACTCTACGAGCAGTACTTC.

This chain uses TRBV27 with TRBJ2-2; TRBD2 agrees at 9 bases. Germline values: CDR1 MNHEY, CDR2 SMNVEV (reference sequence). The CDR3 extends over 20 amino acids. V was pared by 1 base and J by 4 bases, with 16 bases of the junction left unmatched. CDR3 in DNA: TGTGCCAGCAGTTTATTCCCCATTCCGGGACTAGCAGGTGGCACCGGGGAGCTGTTTTTT. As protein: CASSLFPIPGLAGGTGELFF.

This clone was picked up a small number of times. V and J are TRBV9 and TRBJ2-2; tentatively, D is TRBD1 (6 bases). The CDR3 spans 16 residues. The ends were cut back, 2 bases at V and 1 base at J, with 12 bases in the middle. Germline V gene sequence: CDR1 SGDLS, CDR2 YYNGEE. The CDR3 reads CASSVHREQNTGELFF. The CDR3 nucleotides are TGTGCCAGCAGCGTTCACAGGGAGCAGAACACCGGGGAGCTGTTTTTT.

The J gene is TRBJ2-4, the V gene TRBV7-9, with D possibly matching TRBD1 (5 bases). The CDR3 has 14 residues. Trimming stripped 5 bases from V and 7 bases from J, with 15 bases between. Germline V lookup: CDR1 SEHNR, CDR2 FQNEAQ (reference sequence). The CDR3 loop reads CASSLFDSGNIQYF. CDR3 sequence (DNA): TGTGCCAGCAGCCTGTTCGACAGTGGCAACATTCAGTACTTC.

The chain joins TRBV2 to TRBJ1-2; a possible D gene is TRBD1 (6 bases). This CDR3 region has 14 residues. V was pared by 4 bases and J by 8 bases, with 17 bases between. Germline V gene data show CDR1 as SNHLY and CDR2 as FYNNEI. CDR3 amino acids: CASSAEGQGQGYTF. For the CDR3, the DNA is TGTGCCAGCAGTGCCGAGGGGCAGGGGCAGGGCTACACCTTC. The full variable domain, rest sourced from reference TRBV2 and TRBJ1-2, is EPEVTQTPSHQVTQMGQEVILRCVPISNHLYFYWYRQILGQKVEFLVSFYNNEISEKSEIFDDQFSVERPDGSNFTLKIRSTKLEDSAMYFCASSAEGQGQGYTFGSGTRLTVV.